The 22 T cell receptor beta chains below were found in one sample sequenced in a study of shared clonotypes between healthy human individuals. CD45RO-negative cells were positively selected for CCR7, leaving out terminally differentiated effector memory CD45RA+ cells. Here immunoSEQ multiplex PCR was the method, and the copy in TCRdb shows in-frame clones only, minus some. The sample records 2 million to 2.5 million clones, around 93% being singletons. Source material: naive CD8+ T cells from PBMCs. These receptor sequences come from a man aged 18 to 30 in good health. Some clones in this sample may be carry-over from other donors' samples.

The genes are TRBV7-9 and TRBJ2-2; TRBD2 agrees at 10 bases. V lost 8 bases to trimming and J lost 5 bases; unmatched junction nucleotides: 8. Germline CDR1 reads SEHNR; CDR2 reads FQNEAQ (reference sequence). The CDR3 sequence is 15 residues long. The CDR3 DNA reads as TGTGCCAGCCGAATGGGGACTAGCGAAACCGGGGAGCTGTTTTTT. Translation: CASRMGTSETGELFF.

This clone showed up just a few times. The rearrangement joins TRBV6-6 to TRBJ1-3; D is perhaps TRBD1 (5 bases). From germline, CDR1 is MNHNY and CDR2 SVGAGI (reference sequence). The germline V and J ends were trimmed by 1 base and 2 bases, with 12 bases remaining between them. This CDR3 spans 16 amino acids. In nucleotides, the CDR3 is TGTGCCAGCAGTTACTTTCCGGGGGAAGCTGGAAACACCATATATTTT. It yields the protein CASSYFPGEAGNTIYF.

The rearrangement links TRBV9 to TRBJ1-1; D is perhaps TRBD1 (6 bases). CDR1 and CDR2 (germline): SGDLS, YYNGEE. CDR3 length equals 15 residues. Trimming took off 0 bases at V and 7 bases at J, with 16 bases between the two ends. CDR3 residues: CASSVALGGGSEAFF. Here the CDR3 DNA reads TGTGCCAGCAGCGTAGCATTGGGAGGGGGAAGTGAAGCTTTCTTT.

The chain has TRBV2 and TRBJ2-3; perhaps D is TRBD1 or TRBD2 (5 bases each). In germline, CDR1 is SNHLY, CDR2 FYNNEI. V was cut by 4 bases and J by 0 bases, with 11 bases left in between. This CDR3 contains 15 residues. The CDR3 DNA reads TGTGCCAGCAGTGGGGGACCTACTAGCACAGATACGCAGTATTTT. Translation: CASSGGPTSTDTQYF. Full variable domain (missing parts from reference TRBV2 and TRBJ2-3): EPEVTQTPSHQVTQMGQEVILRCVPISNHLYFYWYRQILGQKVEFLVSFYNNEISEKSEIFDDQFSVERPDGSNFTLKIRSTKLEDSAMYFCASSGGPTSTDTQYFGPGTRLTVL.

Concerning this clone: Other DNA sequences in this sample translate to the same CDR3. J is TRBJ2-2 and V is TRBV9; D remains unclear. Germline lookup yields CDR1 SGDLS and CDR2 YYNGEE. The CDR3 length is 14 residues. V was shortened by 0 bases and J by 4 bases, with 7 bases between the two germline ends. The CDR3 loop is CASSVETGTGELFF. The CDR3 DNA sequence: TGTGCCAGCAGCGTAGAGACGGGCACCGGGGAGCTGTTTTTT.

This sequence joins TRBV28 and TRBJ2-7; no firm D call. With 3 bases removed from V and 4 bases from J, the gap between germline ends came to 22 bases. Germline-derived CDR1 and CDR2 are MDHEN and SYDVKM. This CDR3 is 17 amino acids long. CDR3 nucleotides: TGTGCCAGCAGTTTCTCGGCTTCGGCTAGTAACCGTTACGAGCAGTACTTC. Translated, it gives CASSFSASASNRYEQYF.

The J gene is TRBJ1-1, the V gene TRBV29-1, with D perhaps TRBD1 (6 bases). The length of the CDR3 is 15 residues. Germline loops: CDR1 SQVTM, CDR2 ANQGSEA. The ends were cut back, 7 bases at V and 3 bases at J, with 21 bases in the middle. In DNA form, the CDR3 reads TGCAGCGCGAAAGCTAGAGGCAGGGGAGACACTGAAGCTTTCTTT. Amino acids: CSAKARGRGDTEAFF.

The CDR3 loop reads CASRPGAYEKLFF. In DNA form, the CDR3 reads TGTGCCAGTAGACCGGGGGCGTATGAAAAACTGTTTTTT. The genes are TRBV19 and TRBJ1-4; D might be TRBD1 (6 bases). Germline V lookup: CDR1 LNHDA, CDR2 SQIVND (reference sequence). V was shortened by 6 bases and J by 6 bases, with 11 bases between the two germline ends. This CDR3 has 13 residues.

The chain has TRBV7-2 and TRBJ1-1, with 9 bases fitting TRBD1. V shed 1 base, J shed 0 bases, and the junction held 12 bases outside the gene matches. CDR1 is SGHTA, CDR2 FQGNSA, per germline. The CDR3 loop spans 19 amino acids. The CDR3, as DNA: TGTGCCAGCAGCTTAGGCCGGGACAGGGTGATCCCCATGAACACTGAAGCTTTCTTT. Encoded protein: CASSLGRDRVIPMNTEAFF.

The chain combines TRBV29-1 with TRBJ2-7, with D maybe TRBD2 (5 bases). Per germline, CDR1 SQVTM and CDR2 ANQGSEA. CDR3 length: 11 residues. Trimming shortened V by 1 base and J by 5 bases, and 6 bases separated the two germline ends. The CDR3 loop is CSVEGGNEQYF. CDR3 bases: TGCAGCGTTGAAGGAGGGAACGAGCAGTACTTC.

Worth noting for this clone: This same CDR3 is encoded by further DNA sequences in the sample. This chain joins TRBV11-2 and TRBJ2-2; D not certain. The CDR3 totals 11 residues. V lost 5 bases, J lost 6 bases, and 4 bases lay in between. Per germline, CDR1 SGHAT and CDR2 FQNNGV. This CDR3 is CASSPPGELFF. In DNA, the CDR3 is TGTGCCAGCAGCCCACCCGGGGAGCTGTTTTTT.

The rearrangement joins TRBV7-6 to TRBJ2-7; 8 bases match TRBD2. This CDR3 comprises 15 residues. CDR1 and CDR2 from the germline V gene are SGHVS and FNYEAQ. The J segment lost 2 bases and the V segment lost 2 bases, leaving 5 bases of the junction unmatched. The CDR3 loop is CASSLLAGRTYEQYF. The CDR3 DNA reads as TGTGCCAGCAGCTTACTAGCGGGCCGGACCTACGAGCAGTACTTC.

The V call is TRBV7-9, the J call TRBJ2-7; 7 bases are shared with TRBD1. The CDR3 is made up of 17 amino acids. Trimming removed 4 bases from V and 4 bases from J; junction bases left unmatched: 16. CDR1 is SEHNR, CDR2 FQNEAQ, per germline (reference sequence). CDR3 sequence (DNA): TGTGCCAGCAGCTCCGGACCGGACCGGGACAGCAGTTACGAGCAGTACTTC. Translation gives CASSSGPDRDSSYEQYF.

This clone was seen a handful of times. The gene calls are TRBV2 and TRBJ1-2; no clear D. The CDR3 extends over 13 amino acids. The V gene lost 2 bases and the J gene lost 6 bases, with 10 bases spanning the gap. CDR1 and CDR2 from the germline V gene are SNHLY and FYNNEI. The CDR3 bases are TGTGCCAGCAGTGAACGGCAGCAAGATGGCTACACCTTC. Translation: CASSERQQDGYTF.

The count of this clone is one. The chain carries TRBV7-9 and TRBJ2-5; D possibly corresponds to TRBD2 (5 bases). CDR3 length equals 13 residues. Germline lookup yields CDR1 SEHNR and CDR2 FQNEAQ (reference sequence). V shed 3 bases and J shed 5 bases, with 10 bases lying between them. The CDR3 spells CASSFPGMETQYF. CDR3 DNA: TGTGCCAGCAGCTTCCCGGGGATGGAGACCCAGTACTTC.

The V gene is TRBV5-1, the J gene TRBJ1-1; weak D call: TRBD1 (6 bases). The CDR3 is made up of 15 amino acids. V dropped 4 bases and J dropped 2 bases, with 15 bases sitting between them. CDR1 SGHRS and CDR2 YFSETQ come from the germline V gene. CDR3 protein: CASSMGQGRNTEAFF. CDR3 coding DNA: TGCGCCAGCAGCATGGGACAAGGACGTAACACTGAAGCTTTCTTT.

The rearrangement uses TRBV4-1 and TRBJ2-1; TRBD1 might be the D (5 bases). This CDR3 spans 15 amino acids. In germline, CDR1 is MGHRA, CDR2 YSYEKL. Trimming left V 5 bases short and J 0 bases short, with 11 bases between. The DNA for the CDR3 is TGCGCCAGCAGCGCCCGACAGAGCTCCTACAATGAGCAGTTCTTC. Its translation: CASSARQSSYNEQFF.

Turning to this clone: This same CDR3 is encoded by further DNA sequences in the sample. The chain has TRBV19 and TRBJ2-2; no definite D call. CDR3 size: 12 residues. V was clipped by 0 bases and J by 5 bases, with 1 base between them. Germline V gene data show CDR1 as LNHDA and CDR2 as SQIVND (reference sequence). CDR3 loop: CASSIETGELFF. The CDR3, as DNA: TGTGCCAGTAGTATAGAAACCGGGGAGCTGTTTTTT. Complete variable domain (other parts from reference TRBV19 and TRBJ2-2): DGGITQSPKYLFRKEGQNVTLSCEQNLNHDAMYWYRQDPGQGLRLIYYSQIVNDFQKGDIAEGYSVSREKKESFPLTVTSAQKNPTAFYLCASSIETGELFFGEGSRLTVL.

The chain uses TRBV11-2 and TRBJ2-6; 12 bases match TRBD1. The CDR3 spans 20 residues. Germline values: CDR1 SGHAT, CDR2 FQNNGV. The junction had 8 bases not matched to a gene; V was cut back by 0 bases and J by 2 bases. In nucleotides, the CDR3 is TGTGCCAGCAGCTTAGACCCCGGTGGGACAGGGGGCACTGGGGCCAACGTCCTGACTTTC. Translation: CASSLDPGGTGGTGANVLTF.

The chain couples TRBV7-9 to TRBJ2-1; no definite D call. This CDR3 has 13 residues. V lost 4 bases and J lost 12, with 16 bases in between. The germline gives CDR1 SEHNR, CDR2 FQNEAQ (reference sequence). The CDR3: CASSSHSSFLQFF. The CDR3 nucleotides are TGTGCCAGCAGCTCTCACAGTTCGTTTCTGCAGTTCTTC.

This chain uses TRBV7-3 with TRBJ1-1; D remains unclear. CDR1 and CDR2 from the germline V gene are SGHTA and FQGTGA. V lost 5 bases to trimming and J lost 3 bases, with 13 bases between them. The CDR3 spans 14 residues. The CDR3 here is CASSPLAGDTEAFF. CDR3 coding DNA: TGTGCCAGCAGCCCGCTCGCCGGGGACACTGAAGCTTTCTTT.

This clone has just one count. This chain joins TRBV4-1 and TRBJ2-7; D gene ambiguous. This CDR3 contains 14 residues. V was trimmed by 6 bases and J by 6 bases, leaving 18 bases between them. Germline V gene data show CDR1 as MGHRA and CDR2 as YSYEKL. Here the CDR3 reads CASSQTALQIEQYF. The CDR3 coding sequence is TGCGCCAGCAGTCAAACCGCTTTGCAGATCGAGCAGTACTTC.